The rows below give T cell receptor beta chains drawn from one sample of a study of OX40 agonist ivuxolimab in advanced cancers. The table came from immunoSEQ multiplex PCR; TCRdb's copy has only in-frame clones and leaves some out. The repertoire consists of 50,000 or so clones, with about nine tenths occurring once and the leading ten covering around 12%. The material was CD4+ or CD8+ T cells sorted from blood, obtained in a trial of the OX40 agonist ivuxolimab. Source of these receptors: an adult with an advanced solid tumor such as melanoma, head and neck, liver or kidney cancer. Each CDR3 is given with its conserved first and last residue. D genes are given only for firm matches. Expanded clones get a size class; other rows say once, few or many, or leave the size out.

v_call	j_call	d_call	clone_size	cdr3_aa	cdr3_nt
TRBV27	TRBJ2-2	TRBD1	-	CASSLFGQGANTGELFF	TGTGCCAGCAGTTTATTCGGACAGGGGGCAAACACCGGGGAGCTGTTTTTT
TRBV11-2	TRBJ1-2	TRBD1	-	CASSSYFTRQGNYGYTF	TGTGCCAGCAGCTCCTACTTTACTAGACAGGGAAACTATGGCTACACCTTC
TRBV9	TRBJ1-4	TRBD1	-	CASRGQGGEKLFF	TGTGCCAGTAGGGGACAGGGGGGAGAAAAACTGTTTTTT
TRBV28	TRBJ2-1	-	-	CASSLRPPGHEQFF	TGTGCCAGCAGTTTGCGCCCTCCGGGCCATGAGCAGTTCTTC
TRBV28	TRBJ2-2	-	-	CGSRENTGELFF	TGTGGTTCCAGGGAGAACACCGGGGAGCTGTTTTTT
TRBV7-9	TRBJ2-3	TRBD1	-	CASRGQGRDTQYF	TGTGCCAGCAGGGGACAGGGTCGAGATACGCAGTATTTT
TRBV6-4	TRBJ1-5	-	-	CASSACKGTEAQPQHF	TGTGCCAGCAGTGCGTGCAAGGGAACCGAGGCCCAGCCCCAGCATTTT
TRBV10-1	TRBJ2-1	TRBD1	-	CASSPGQGYNEQFF	TGCGCCAGCAGTCCGGGACAGGGCTACAATGAGCAGTTCTTC
TRBV4-1	TRBJ2-3	-	-	CASSQGERIARTDTQYF	TGCGCCAGCAGCCAGGGAGAGAGGATAGCCCGCACAGATACGCAGTATTTT
TRBV9	TRBJ2-2	-	-	CASSVVSATGELFF	TGTGCCAGCAGCGTAGTTTCGGCCACCGGGGAGCTGTTTTTT
TRBV11-2	TRBJ1-2	-	-	CASSSDSTAGYTF	TGTGCCAGCAGCTCAGACAGTACCGCTGGCTACACCTTC
TRBV15	TRBJ1-1	-	-	CATSRGTGTLNTEAFF	TGTGCCACCAGCAGAGGTACAGGTACCCTGAACACTGAAGCTTTCTTT
TRBV7-3	TRBJ2-5	-	-	CASSLNKPGETQYF	TGTGCCAGCAGCTTAAACAAGCCCGGAGAGACCCAGTACTTC
TRBV28	TRBJ1-5	TRBD1	-	CASRGQVNQPQHF	TGTGCCAGCAGGGGACAGGTGAATCAGCCCCAGCATTTT
TRBV7-9	TRBJ2-1	-	-	CASSLGFGGRYEQFF	TGTGCCAGCAGCTTAGGTTTTGGGGGACGGTATGAGCAGTTCTTC
TRBV28	TRBJ2-5	TRBD1	-	CASSTTDRTTQYF	TGTGCCAGCAGCACAACGGACAGGACGACCCAGTACTTC
TRBV29-1	TRBJ1-1	TRBD1	-	CSVGDAGVWTGMNTEAFF	TGCAGCGTGGGGGATGCGGGGGTTTGGACAGGTATGAACACTGAAGCTTTCTTT
TRBV4-1	TRBJ2-7	-	once	CASSQEGLNRYEQYF	TGCGCCAGCAGCCAAGAGGGGCTTAATCGTTACGAGCAGTACTTC
TRBV5-1	TRBJ1-4	-	few	CASSTGGRVDEKLFF	TGCGCCAGCAGCACGGGGGGCAGGGTGGATGAAAAACTGTTTTTT
TRBV29-1	TRBJ1-4	-	-	CSVQKGTRANEKLFF	TGCAGCGTTCAAAAGGGGACGCGAGCTAATGAAAAACTGTTTTTT
TRBV7-3	TRBJ1-2	-	-	CASSLNRGDYGYTF	TGTGCCAGCAGCTTAAACCGGGGGGACTATGGCTACACCTTC
TRBV5-1	TRBJ1-6	-	-	CASKLDGLNSPLHF	TGCGCCAGCAAGTTGGACGGCCTGAATTCACCCCTCCACTTT
TRBV2	TRBJ2-7	TRBD2	-	CASSGSGSPHEQYF	TGTGCCAGCTCAGGGAGCGGGAGTCCCCACGAGCAGTACTTC
TRBV7-9	TRBJ2-3	-	-	CASSRKADTQYF	TGTGCCAGCAGCAGAAAAGCGGATACGCAGTATTTT
TRBV20-1	TRBJ1-2	-	-	CSANLRGGYTF	TGCAGTGCAAATCTAAGGGGCGGCTACACCTTC
TRBV5-1	TRBJ2-7	TRBD2	-	CASSSTSGVYEQYF	TGCGCCAGCAGCTCGACTAGCGGGGTATACGAGCAGTACTTC
TRBV5-1	TRBJ2-7	-	-	CASSQTAYEQYF	TGTGCCAGCAGTCAGACAGCTTACGAGCAGTACTTC
TRBV7-8	TRBJ2-1	-	-	CASSPRGGRSNRNEQFF	TGTGCCAGCAGCCCCAGGGGGGGCCGAAGTAATCGGAATGAGCAGTTCTTC
TRBV6-5	TRBJ1-1	-	once	CASSDKQNTEAFF	TGTGCCAGCAGTGACAAACAGAACACTGAAGCTTTCTTT
TRBV18	TRBJ2-1	TRBD1	-	CASSPPRTGIEQFF	TGTGCCAGCTCACCACCCCGGACAGGGATTGAGCAGTTCTTC
TRBV5-1	TRBJ1-4	TRBD1	-	CASSLRGDRGEEKLFF	TGCGCCAGCAGCTTGAGGGGAGACAGGGGGGAAGAAAAACTGTTTTTT
TRBV7-9	TRBJ2-7	-	-	CASSLAGSYSYEQYF	TGTGCCAGCAGCTTAGCGGGAAGCTACTCCTACGAGCAGTACTTC
TRBV20-1	TRBJ2-7	-	-	CSAPDRREQYF	TGCAGTGCTCCGGACAGACGGGAGCAGTACTTC
TRBV18	TRBJ2-7	-	-	CASSRGGRDYEQYF	TGTGCCAGCTCGCGGGGCGGCAGGGACTACGAGCAGTACTTC
TRBV5-1	TRBJ2-5	-	-	CASSLAGQGETQYF	TGCGCCAGCAGCTTGGCCGGGCAGGGTGAGACCCAGTACTTC
TRBV27	TRBJ1-2	TRBD1	-	CASSLNRGHGYTF	TGTGCCAGCAGCCTCAACAGGGGGCACGGCTACACCTTC
TRBV2	TRBJ2-1	-	once	CASMSEQYNEQFF	TGTGCCAGCATGAGCGAACAGTACAATGAGCAGTTCTTC
TRBV5-1	TRBJ2-7	TRBD1	-	CASSPTTGAVYEQYF	TGCGCCAGCAGCCCCACTACAGGGGCGGTTTACGAGCAGTACTTC
TRBV29-1	TRBJ1-3	-	-	CSGTPSSGNTIYF	TGCAGCGGCACCCCAAGCTCTGGAAACACCATATATTTT
TRBV5-1	TRBJ2-7	-	-	CASSQRFYEQYF	TGTGCCAGCAGTCAAAGGTTCTACGAGCAGTACTTC
TRBV5-1	TRBJ2-5	TRBD2	-	CASSFASGGWSAQYF	TGCGCCAGCAGCTTCGCGAGCGGGGGGTGGTCGGCCCAGTACTTC
TRBV10-3	TRBJ1-2	TRBD1	once	CAMRGQGTYGYTF	TGTGCCATGCGTGGACAGGGAACCTATGGCTACACCTTC
TRBV7-9	TRBJ1-6	TRBD1	-	CASSLRTGGSPLHF	TGTGCCAGCAGCCTCAGGACAGGGGGTTCACCCCTCCACTTT
TRBV5-1	TRBJ1-1	-	-	CASSLQGNTEAFF	TGCGCCAGCAGCTTGCAAGGGAACACTGAAGCTTTCTTT
TRBV10-3	TRBJ1-2	TRBD1	-	CAISSGGSGYGYTF	TGTGCCATCAGCTCAGGGGGCTCAGGCTATGGCTACACCTTC
TRBV7-2	TRBJ2-3	TRBD1	once	CASSLGQGRVSDTQYF	TGTGCCAGCAGCTTAGGACAGGGAAGGGTGAGCGATACGCAGTATTTT
TRBV2	TRBJ2-7	TRBD2	once	CASRTSGAYEQYF	TGTGCCAGCAGAACTAGCGGAGCCTACGAGCAGTACTTC
TRBV7-2	TRBJ2-7	TRBD1	-	CASSLDRGFSYEQYF	TGTGCCAGCAGCTTGGACAGGGGATTCTCCTACGAGCAGTACTTC
TRBV20-1	TRBJ2-5	-	-	CSAGQGTQYF	TGCAGTGCTGGCCAAGGGACCCAGTACTTC
TRBV5-1	TRBJ2-5	-	-	CASSPDPGVKETQYF	TGCGCCAGCAGCCCCGACCCGGGGGTAAAAGAGACCCAGTACTTC
TRBV7-9	TRBJ2-5	-	-	CASSLARGAQETQYF	TGTGCCAGCAGCTTAGCCCGAGGGGCGCAAGAGACCCAGTACTTC
TRBV15	TRBJ1-4	-	-	CATSRDQGREEKLFF	TGTGCCACCAGCAGAGATCAGGGGCGGGAGGAAAAACTGTTTTTT
TRBV5-1	TRBJ1-1	TRBD1	-	CASSLEGTGANTEAFF	TGCGCCAGCAGCTTGGAGGGGACAGGTGCCAACACTGAAGCTTTCTTT
TRBV11-2	TRBJ1-1	-	-	CASSTWGLREAEAFF	TGTGCCAGCAGCACCTGGGGCCTTAGGGAGGCTGAAGCTTTCTTT
TRBV14	TRBJ1-2	TRBD1	-	CASSQGWTGSNYGYTF	TGTGCCAGCAGCCAAGGGTGGACAGGTTCCAACTATGGCTACACCTTC
TRBV2	TRBJ1-1	-	-	CASSEQGNTEAFF	TGTGCCAGCAGTGAACAGGGGAACACTGAAGCTTTCTTT